The subject of this entry is one TCR beta chain. What it recognizes is unknown. The sample originates from a study of T cell responses to AZD1222 COVID-19 vaccine. The table came from immunoSEQ multiplex PCR; TCRdb's copy has only in-frame clones and leaves some out. The sample includes fewer than 120,000 clones, 92% of them seen just once. This CDR3 is 15 amino acids long. Germline V gene lookup returns CDR1 SGHNT and CDR2 YYREEE (reference sequence). Trimming removed 0 bases at V and 1 base at J, with 10 bases between. Findings of the study overall: Among those given AZD1222, only five or six were seropositive at baseline. Variant regions that are unmutated are reportedly the target of nearly half of spike-specific TCRs. The study found vaccine-associated CD4 TCRs spanning spike, dominant at 160-218 and 743-854. Donors were largely white British and mainly female; clonal diversity was possibly underestimated.

The chain couples TRBV5-4 to TRBJ1-2; D is ambiguous. The material sequenced was peripheral blood, taken 28 days after the second AZD1222 dose. The receptor was derived from an adult who received the AZD1222 COVID-19 vaccine. This CDR3 reads CASSLDRENNYGYTF. In DNA, the CDR3 is TGTGCCAGCAGCTTGGATAGGGAGAATAACTATGGCTACACCTTC.